This T cell receptor beta chain stems from a study of cytomegalovirus exposure and HLA in healthy donors. CDR1 is SGHRS, CDR2 YFSETQ, per germline. The CDR3 is made up of 13 amino acids. The V gene lost 3 bases and the J gene lost 7 bases, with 13 bases spanning the gap. 60 Vbeta and 13 Jbeta primers were used in PCR. Sequencing used immunoSEQ multiplex PCR; TCRdb keeps in-frame clones, though not all of them. The data hold 250,000 to 350,000 clones, with roughly 85% observed a single time. Healthy bone marrow donors supplied every sample. Sequencing was carried out using PBMCs. The chain has TRBV5-1 and TRBJ1-2; no clear D gene. This sequence was found in a man in his forties in good health and CMV-seropositive. The CDR3 loop reads CASSSLHEVGYTF. For the CDR3, the DNA is TGCGCCAGCAGCTCACTCCACGAGGTTGGCTACACCTTC.